A selection of T cell receptor beta chains follows, all from one sample in a study of regulatory T cells in long-lasting Graves disease. TCRdb re-analysed the multiplex PCR reads in MiXCR, keeping a single row per CDR3 protein. This table holds 400,000 to 450,000 distinct CDR3 sequences, about a sixth found once. These data also featured in a second study, about T cells in Graves' hyperthyroidism and ophthalmopathy.

The source was peripheral blood mononuclear cells (PBMCs), collected at new diagnosis, from a patient treated with antithyroid drugs. These receptors originate from a woman in her thirties with Graves disease. CDR3s include the opening cysteine and the closing phenylalanine or tryptophan. A D gene is named only where the DNA matches it firmly. Rows may omit the clone size; those that give it use once, few, many or a size class.

many	13	.	TRBV24-1	TRBJ2-7	TGTGCCACCGGTGGCGATACAAACTACGAGCAGTACTTC	CATGGDTNYEQYF
many	14	TRBD2	TRBV29-1	TRBJ2-3	TGCAGCGTCCCACCGGGACTAGCGTCGGATACGCAGTATTTT	CSVPPGLASDTQYF
many	13	TRBD1	TRBV28	TRBJ1-5	TGTGCCAGCAGTGGACAGGGGGGTCAGCCCCAGCATTTT	CASSGQGGQPQHF
many	15	TRBD1	TRBV6-9	TRBJ2-5	TGTGCCAGCAGTTACCTGGGACAGGCCTGGGAGACCCAGTACTTC	CASSYLGQAWETQYF
few	17	TRBD2	TRBV27	TRBJ2-3	TGTGCCAGCAGTGAAAAGGCAGCGGGAGTTAGCACAGATACGCAGTATTTT	CASSEKAAGVSTDTQYF
few	16	TRBD2	TRBV20-1	TRBJ2-1	TGCAGTGCTAGAGATCTCCAGCGGGAGTCACACAATGAGCAGTTCTTC	CSARDLQRESHNEQFF
many	15	TRBD1	TRBV20-1	TRBJ1-1	TGCAGTGCTCATGAATCCCGGGACAGGGGCTCTGAAGCTTTCTTT	CSAHESRDRGSEAFF
many	14	.	TRBV20-1	TRBJ2-3	TGCAGTGCTAGGGTGGGGGTTAGCACAGATACGCAGTATTTT	CSARVGVSTDTQYF
.	13	.	TRBV29-1	TRBJ2-5	TGCAGCGTTGAAAAGGACACCCAAGAGACCCAGTACTTC	CSVEKDTQETQYF
few	16	TRBD2	TRBV20-1	TRBJ2-1	TGCAGTGCTAGAGATCTCAGCGGGAGGGCCAATAATGAGCAGTTCTTC	CSARDLSGRANNEQFF
many	14	.	TRBV20-1	TRBJ1-5	TGCAGTGCCAGTACGGGGTATAGCAATCAGCCCCAGCATTTT	CSASTGYSNQPQHF
many	12	.	TRBV20-1	TRBJ1-1	TGCAGTGCTAGAGTGGGGGACACTGAAGCTTTCTTT	CSARVGDTEAFF
many	14	.	TRBV15	TRBJ2-1	TGTGCCACCAGCAGCCCCGACTCCTACAATGAGCAGTTCTTC	CATSSPDSYNEQFF
.	13	.	TRBV5-1	TRBJ1-1	TGCGCCAGCAGCCCGGGGGTGGGCACTGAAGCTTTCTTT	CASSPGVGTEAFF
.	13	TRBD1	TRBV28	TRBJ2-5	TGTGCCAGTCGACAGGGCAATCTTGAGACCCAGTACTTC	CASRQGNLETQYF
many	14	.	TRBV28	TRBJ1-2	TGTGCCAGCAGCCTACAGGCCTACCGCTATGGCTACACCTTC	CASSLQAYRYGYTF
many	16	.	TRBV3-1	TRBJ2-2	TGTGCCAGCAGCCAGGGGATGACAACCCTCACCGGGGAGCTGTTTTTT	CASSQGMTTLTGELFF
many	20	TRBD2	TRBV7-2	TRBJ2-3	TGTGCCAGCAGCCCTCGTTTCGTGGAGATACTAGCGGGAAAGGTCGATACGCAGTATTTT	CASSPRFVEILAGKVDTQYF
.	19	TRBD2	TRBV6-2/TRBV6-3	TRBJ2-4	TGTGCCAGCAGTTACTCGAGTCATGGCGGGAGTGGGGGCAAAAACATTCAGTACTTC	CASSYSSHGGSGGKNIQYF
many	15	.	TRBV11-2	TRBJ1-1	TGTGCCAGCAGCGCCGTGACAGTAGTGAACACTGAAGCTTTCTTT	CASSAVTVVNTEAFF
many	14	.	TRBV28	TRBJ2-7	TGTGCCAGCAGTTTAAGGGCAGGGTGGTACGAGCAGTACTTC	CASSLRAGWYEQYF
.	13	.	TRBV6-1	TRBJ2-3	TGTGCCAGCACCCCCGTGGGGGTATATACGCAGTATTTT	CASTPVGVYTQYF
few	12	.	TRBV10-3	TRBJ2-7	TGTGCCATCAAGACTTACTCCTACGAGCAGTACTTC	CAIKTYSYEQYF
many	18	.	TRBV11-2	TRBJ2-1	TGTGCCAGCAGCTTAGTTCTCCAGGGCATTAGCTCCTACAATGAGCAGTTCTTC	CASSLVLQGISSYNEQFF
.	15	.	TRBV5-5	TRBJ1-6	TGTGCCAGCAGCCTGGGAGGGGGTTATAATTCACCCCTCCACTTT	CASSLGGGYNSPLHF
many	14	.	TRBV7-8	TRBJ1-1	TGTGCCAGCAGCCCGAATCGACGGAACACTGAAGCTTTCTTT	CASSPNRRNTEAFF
many	17	.	TRBV4-1	TRBJ2-3	TGCGCCAGCAGCCAAGATCTGGTCCGGCGGGGCACAGATACGCAGTATTTT	CASSQDLVRRGTDTQYF
many	15	TRBD1	TRBV7-2	TRBJ2-7	TGTGCCAGCAGTCACAGGGGCCGGGGCTCCTACGAGCAGTACTTC	CASSHRGRGSYEQYF
many	15	.	TRBV27	TRBJ2-6	TGTGCCAGCAGTTTTGGACAAACCGGGGCCAACGTCCTGACTTTC	CASSFGQTGANVLTF
many	13	.	TRBV28	TRBJ2-7	TGTGCCAGCAGTTTACCGGGGGACTACGAGCAGTACTTC	CASSLPGDYEQYF
many	13	TRBD2	TRBV30	TRBJ2-3	TGTGCCGGGAGACTAGCGGGAGCAGATACGCAGTATTTT	CAGRLAGADTQYF
.	15	.	TRBV11-2	TRBJ1-2	TGTGCCAGCAGCTTAGATCGGATCTCAAACTATGGCTACACCTTC	CASSLDRISNYGYTF